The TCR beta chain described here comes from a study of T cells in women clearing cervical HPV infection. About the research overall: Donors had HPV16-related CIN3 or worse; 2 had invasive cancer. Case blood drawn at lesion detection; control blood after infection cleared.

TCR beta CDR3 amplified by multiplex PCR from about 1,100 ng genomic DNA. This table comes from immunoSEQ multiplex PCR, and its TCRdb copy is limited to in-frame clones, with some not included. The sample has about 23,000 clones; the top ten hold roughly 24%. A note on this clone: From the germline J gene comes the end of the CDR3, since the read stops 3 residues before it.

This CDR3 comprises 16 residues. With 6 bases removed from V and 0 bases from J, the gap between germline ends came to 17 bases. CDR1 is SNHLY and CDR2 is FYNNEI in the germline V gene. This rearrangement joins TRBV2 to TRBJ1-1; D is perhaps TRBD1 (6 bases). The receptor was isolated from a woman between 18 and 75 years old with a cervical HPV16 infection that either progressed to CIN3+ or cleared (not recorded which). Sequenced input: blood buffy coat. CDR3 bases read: TGTGCCAGCAGCGGAGGACAGATCATCGTGAACACTGAA. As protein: CASSGGQIIVNTE. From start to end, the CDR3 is CASSGGQIIVNTEAFF.